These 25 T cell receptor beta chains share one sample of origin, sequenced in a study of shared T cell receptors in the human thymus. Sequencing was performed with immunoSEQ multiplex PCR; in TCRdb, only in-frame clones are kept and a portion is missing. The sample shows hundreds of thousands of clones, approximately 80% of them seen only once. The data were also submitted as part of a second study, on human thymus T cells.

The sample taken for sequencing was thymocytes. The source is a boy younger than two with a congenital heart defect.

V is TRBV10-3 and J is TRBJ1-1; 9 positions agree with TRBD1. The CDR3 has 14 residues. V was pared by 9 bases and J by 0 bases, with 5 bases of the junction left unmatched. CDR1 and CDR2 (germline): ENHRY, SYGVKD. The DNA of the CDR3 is TGTGCCATATGGGACAGGGACATGAACACTGAAGCTTTCTTT. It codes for CAIWDRDMNTEAFF.

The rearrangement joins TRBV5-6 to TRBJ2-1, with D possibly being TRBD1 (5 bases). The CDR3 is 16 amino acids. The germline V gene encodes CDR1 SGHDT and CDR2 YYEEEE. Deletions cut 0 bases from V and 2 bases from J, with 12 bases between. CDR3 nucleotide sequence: TGTGCCAGCAGCTTGGCAGGGATCAACCCCTACAATGAGCAGTTCTTC. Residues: CASSLAGINPYNEQFF.

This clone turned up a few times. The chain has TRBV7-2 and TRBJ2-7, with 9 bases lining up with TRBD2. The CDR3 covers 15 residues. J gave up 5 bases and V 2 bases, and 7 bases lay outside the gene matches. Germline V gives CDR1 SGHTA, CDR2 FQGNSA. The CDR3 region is CASSLFQREDHEQYF. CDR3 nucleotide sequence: TGTGCCAGCAGCTTATTCCAGCGGGAGGACCACGAGCAGTACTTC.

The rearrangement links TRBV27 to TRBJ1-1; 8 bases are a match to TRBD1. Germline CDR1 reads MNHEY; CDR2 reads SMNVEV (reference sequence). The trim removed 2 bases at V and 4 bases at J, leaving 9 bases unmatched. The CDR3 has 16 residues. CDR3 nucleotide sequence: TGTGCCAGCAGTTTAGTACAGGGGGTCATGGGCACTGAAGCTTTCTTT. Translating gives CASSLVQGVMGTEAFF.

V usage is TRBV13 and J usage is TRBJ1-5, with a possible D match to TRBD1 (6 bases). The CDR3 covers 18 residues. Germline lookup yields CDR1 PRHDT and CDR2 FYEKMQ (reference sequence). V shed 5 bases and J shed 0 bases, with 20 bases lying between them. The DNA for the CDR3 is TGTGCCAGCAGCAAGACAGGTTCGGTGGTGGATAGCAATCAGCCCCAGCATTTT. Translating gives CASSKTGSVVDSNQPQHF.

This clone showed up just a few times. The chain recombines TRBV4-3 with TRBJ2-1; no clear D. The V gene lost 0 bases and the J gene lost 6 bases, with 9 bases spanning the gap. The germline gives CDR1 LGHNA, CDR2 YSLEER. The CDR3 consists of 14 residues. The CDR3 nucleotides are TGCGCCAGCAGCCAAGAGCCAGGTCTCAATGAGCAGTTCTTC. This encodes CASSQEPGLNEQFF.

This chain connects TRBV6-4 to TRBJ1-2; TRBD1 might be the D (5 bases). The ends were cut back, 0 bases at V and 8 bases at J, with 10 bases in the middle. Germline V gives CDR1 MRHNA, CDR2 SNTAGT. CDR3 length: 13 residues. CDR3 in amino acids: CASSDSGRRGYTF. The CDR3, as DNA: TGTGCCAGCAGTGACTCGGGGCGGCGGGGCTACACCTTC.

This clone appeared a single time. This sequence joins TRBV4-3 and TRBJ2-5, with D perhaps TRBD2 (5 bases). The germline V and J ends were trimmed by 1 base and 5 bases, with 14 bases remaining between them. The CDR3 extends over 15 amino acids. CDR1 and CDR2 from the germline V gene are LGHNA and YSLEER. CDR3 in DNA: TGCGCCAGCAGCCAAGGACGCGACCGAGGGGAGACCCAGTACTTC. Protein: CASSQGRDRGETQYF.

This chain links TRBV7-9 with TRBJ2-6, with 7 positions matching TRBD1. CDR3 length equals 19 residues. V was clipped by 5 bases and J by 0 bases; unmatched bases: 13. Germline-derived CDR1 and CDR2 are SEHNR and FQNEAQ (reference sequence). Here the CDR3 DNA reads TGTGCCAGCAGCCTCTACCGATGGACAGGACTCTCTGGGGCCAACGTCCTGACTTTC. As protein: CASSLYRWTGLSGANVLTF. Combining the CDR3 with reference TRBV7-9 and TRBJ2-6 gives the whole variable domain DTGVSQNPRHKITKRGQNVTFRCDPISEHNRLYWYRQTLGQGPEFLTYFQNEAQLEKSRLLSDRFSAERPKGSFSTLEIQRTEQGDSAMYLCASSLYRWTGLSGANVLTFGAGSRLTVL.

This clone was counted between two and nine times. This CDR3 is CASSFYPIGAGYGYTF. The CDR3 DNA reads as TGTGCCAGTAGTTTCTACCCGATAGGAGCGGGCTATGGCTACACCTTC. The chain couples TRBV19 to TRBJ1-2; D is undetermined. Germline V CDR1 and CDR2: LNHDA, SQIVND (reference sequence). The CDR3 totals 16 residues. Trimming removed 5 bases from V and 4 bases from J, with 20 bases in between. Variable domain in full (rest from reference TRBV19 and TRBJ1-2): DGGITQSPKYLFRKEGQNVTLSCEQNLNHDAMYWYRQDPGQGLRLIYYSQIVNDFQKGDIAEGYSVSREKKESFPLTVTSAQKNPTAFYLCASSFYPIGAGYGYTFGSGTRLTVV.

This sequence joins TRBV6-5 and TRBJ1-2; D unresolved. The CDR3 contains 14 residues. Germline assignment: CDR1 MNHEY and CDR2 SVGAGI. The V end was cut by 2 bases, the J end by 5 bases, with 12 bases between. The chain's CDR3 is CASSYTAGAYGYTF. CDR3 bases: TGTGCCAGCAGTTACACCGCCGGTGCTTATGGCTACACCTTC.

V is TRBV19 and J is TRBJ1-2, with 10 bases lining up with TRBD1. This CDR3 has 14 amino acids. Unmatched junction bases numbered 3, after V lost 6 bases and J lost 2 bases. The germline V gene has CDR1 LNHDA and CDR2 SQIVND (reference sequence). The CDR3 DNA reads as TGTGCCAGTAGCCCGGACAGGGGGAACTATGGCTACACCTTC. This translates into CASSPDRGNYGYTF. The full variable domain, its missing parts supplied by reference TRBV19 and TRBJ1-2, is DGGITQSPKYLFRKEGQNVTLSCEQNLNHDAMYWYRQDPGQGLRLIYYSQIVNDFQKGDIAEGYSVSREKKESFPLTVTSAQKNPTAFYLCASSPDRGNYGYTFGSGTRLTVV.

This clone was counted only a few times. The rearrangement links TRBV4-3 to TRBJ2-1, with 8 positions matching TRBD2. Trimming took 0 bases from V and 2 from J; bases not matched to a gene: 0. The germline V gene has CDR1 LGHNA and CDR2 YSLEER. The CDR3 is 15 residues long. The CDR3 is CASSQEAGAYNEQFF. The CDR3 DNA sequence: TGCGCCAGCAGCCAAGAAGCGGGGGCCTACAATGAGCAGTTCTTC.

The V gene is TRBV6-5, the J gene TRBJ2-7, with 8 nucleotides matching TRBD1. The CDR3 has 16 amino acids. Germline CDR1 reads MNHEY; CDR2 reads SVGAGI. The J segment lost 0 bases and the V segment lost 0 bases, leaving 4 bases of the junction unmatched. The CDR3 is CASSYSPGGTSYEQYF. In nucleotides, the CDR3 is TGTGCCAGCAGTTACTCGCCAGGGGGCACCTCCTACGAGCAGTACTTC.

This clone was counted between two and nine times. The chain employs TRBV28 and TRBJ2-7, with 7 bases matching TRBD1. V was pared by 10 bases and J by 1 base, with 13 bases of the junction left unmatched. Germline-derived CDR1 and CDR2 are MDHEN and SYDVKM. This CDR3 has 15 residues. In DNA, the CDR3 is TGTGCCACCAAACCAGGGGGAGTTTCATCCTACGAGCAGTACTTC. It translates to CATKPGGVSSYEQYF.

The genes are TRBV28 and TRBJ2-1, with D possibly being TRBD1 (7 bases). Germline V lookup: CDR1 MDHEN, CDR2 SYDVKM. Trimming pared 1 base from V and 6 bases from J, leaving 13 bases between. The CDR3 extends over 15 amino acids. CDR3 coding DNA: TGTGCCAGCAGTTTATTTAACAGGGGAGGCAATGAGCAGTTCTTC. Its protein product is CASSLFNRGGNEQFF.

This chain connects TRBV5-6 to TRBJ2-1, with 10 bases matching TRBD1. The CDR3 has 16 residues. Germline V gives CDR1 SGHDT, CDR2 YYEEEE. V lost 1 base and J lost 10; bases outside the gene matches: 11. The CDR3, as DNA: TGTGCCAGCAGCTTGTCTCCTCCCGGGACAGGGGTCGAGCAGTTCTTC. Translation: CASSLSPPGTGVEQFF.

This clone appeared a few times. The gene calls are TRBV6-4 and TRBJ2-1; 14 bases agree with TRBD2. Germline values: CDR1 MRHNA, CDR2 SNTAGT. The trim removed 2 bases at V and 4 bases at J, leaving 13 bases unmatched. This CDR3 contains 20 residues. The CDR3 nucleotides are TGTGCCAGCAGTGACCCTCGACTAGCGGGAGGGCCCTCTAGGTACAATGAGCAGTTCTTC. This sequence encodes CASSDPRLAGGPSRYNEQFF.

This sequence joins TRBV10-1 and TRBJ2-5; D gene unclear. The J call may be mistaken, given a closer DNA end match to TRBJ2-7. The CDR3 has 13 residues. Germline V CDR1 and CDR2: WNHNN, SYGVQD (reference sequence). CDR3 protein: CASSEDLPYEQYF. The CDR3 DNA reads TGCGCCAGCAGTGAGGACTTACCCTACGAGCAGTACTTC.

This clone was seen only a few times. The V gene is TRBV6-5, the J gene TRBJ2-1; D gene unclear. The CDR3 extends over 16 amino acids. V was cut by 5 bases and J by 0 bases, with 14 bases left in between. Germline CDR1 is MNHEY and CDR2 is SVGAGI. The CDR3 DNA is TGTGCCAGCAGTCACTACCTTAAGAGCTCCTACAATGAGCAGTTCTTC. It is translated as CASSHYLKSSYNEQFF.

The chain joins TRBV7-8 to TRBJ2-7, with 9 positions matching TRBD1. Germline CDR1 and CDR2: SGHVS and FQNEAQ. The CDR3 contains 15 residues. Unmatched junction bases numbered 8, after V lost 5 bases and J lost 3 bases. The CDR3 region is CASSPPGTGIYEQYF. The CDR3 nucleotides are TGTGCCAGCAGCCCGCCCGGGACAGGGATCTACGAGCAGTACTTC.

CDR3 sequence: CASSQPSMDEQYF. CDR3 sequence (DNA): TGTGCCAGCAGTCAACCTTCTATGGACGAGCAGTACTTC. The chain uses TRBV6-5 and TRBJ2-7, with D uncertain. The CDR3 totals 13 residues. The V gene's germline CDR1 is MNHEY and CDR2 SVGAGI. Trimming shortened V by 5 bases and J by 5 bases, and 13 bases separated the two germline ends.

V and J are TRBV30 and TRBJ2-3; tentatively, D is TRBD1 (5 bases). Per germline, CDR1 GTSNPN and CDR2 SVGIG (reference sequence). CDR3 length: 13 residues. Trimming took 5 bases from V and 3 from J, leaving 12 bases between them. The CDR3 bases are TGTGCCTGGGCGTTCAGGGCGACAGATACGCAGTATTTT. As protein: CAWAFRATDTQYF.

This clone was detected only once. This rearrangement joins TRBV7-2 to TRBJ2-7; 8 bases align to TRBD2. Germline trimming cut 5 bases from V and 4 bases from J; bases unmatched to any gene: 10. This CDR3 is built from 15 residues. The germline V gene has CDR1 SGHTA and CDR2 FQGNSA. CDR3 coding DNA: TGTGCCAGCAGCCCGGCAGTAGCGGGAAGGTACGAGCAGTACTTC. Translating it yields CASSPAVAGRYEQYF.

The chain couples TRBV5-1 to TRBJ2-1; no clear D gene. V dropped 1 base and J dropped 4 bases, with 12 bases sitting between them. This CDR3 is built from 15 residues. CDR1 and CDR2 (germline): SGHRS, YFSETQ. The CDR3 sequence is CASSLMSLNYNEQFF. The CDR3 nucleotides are TGCGCCAGCAGCTTGATGTCCCTAAATTACAATGAGCAGTTCTTC.